Described below is a single T cell receptor (beta chain) sequence and its context. This entry is derived from a study of T cell changes during pregnancy in multiple sclerosis. Data came from immunoSEQ multiplex PCR; TCRdb stores just in-frame clones and leaves some out. The sample has about 41,000 clones; 89% are singletons. This material consisted of CD4+ T cells from peripheral blood mononuclear cells, taken in the first trimester of pregnancy. This receptor was identified in a female donor with multiple sclerosis, enrolled in a pregnancy study.

CDR3 region: CASSLEGQGSLGYTF. DNA for the CDR3: TGTGCCAGCAGCTTGGAGGGACAGGGTTCTCTTGGCTACACCTTC. J is TRBJ1-2 and V is TRBV5-6; 9 positions match TRBD1. There are 15 residues in the CDR3. The germline V gene has CDR1 SGHDT and CDR2 YYEEEE. J was trimmed by 7 bases and V by 0 bases; bases with no gene match: 7.